This entry concerns a single TCR beta chain. The V and J ends lost 5 bases and 3 bases, in that order; junction bases with no gene match: 5. The CDR3 spans 14 residues. From germline, CDR1 is SEHNR and CDR2 FQNEAQ (reference sequence). This record belongs to a study of cytomegalovirus exposure and HLA in healthy donors. PCR employed 60 Vbeta and 13 Jbeta primers. Measured with immunoSEQ multiplex PCR; TCRdb has only the in-frame clones, and not every one. The sample comprises about 190,000 clones, roughly 90% of which are singletons, and under 1.2% rests with the top ten. The sample was PBMCs. This TCR derives from a boy aged 2-9 years in good health and CMV-seronegative. The chain couples TRBV7-9 to TRBJ2-7; 9 nucleotides agree with TRBD1. CDR3 in amino acids: CASSPRDRVYEQYF. In DNA, the CDR3 is TGTGCCAGCAGCCCCCGGGACAGGGTCTACGAGCAGTACTTC. Drawing the rest from reference TRBV7-9 and TRBJ2-7, the complete variable domain is DTGVSQNPRHKITKRGQNVTFRCDPISEHNRLYWYRQTLGQGPEFLTYFQNEAQLEKSRLLSDRFSAERPKGSFSTLEIQRTEQGDSAMYLCASSPRDRVYEQYFGPGTRLTVT.